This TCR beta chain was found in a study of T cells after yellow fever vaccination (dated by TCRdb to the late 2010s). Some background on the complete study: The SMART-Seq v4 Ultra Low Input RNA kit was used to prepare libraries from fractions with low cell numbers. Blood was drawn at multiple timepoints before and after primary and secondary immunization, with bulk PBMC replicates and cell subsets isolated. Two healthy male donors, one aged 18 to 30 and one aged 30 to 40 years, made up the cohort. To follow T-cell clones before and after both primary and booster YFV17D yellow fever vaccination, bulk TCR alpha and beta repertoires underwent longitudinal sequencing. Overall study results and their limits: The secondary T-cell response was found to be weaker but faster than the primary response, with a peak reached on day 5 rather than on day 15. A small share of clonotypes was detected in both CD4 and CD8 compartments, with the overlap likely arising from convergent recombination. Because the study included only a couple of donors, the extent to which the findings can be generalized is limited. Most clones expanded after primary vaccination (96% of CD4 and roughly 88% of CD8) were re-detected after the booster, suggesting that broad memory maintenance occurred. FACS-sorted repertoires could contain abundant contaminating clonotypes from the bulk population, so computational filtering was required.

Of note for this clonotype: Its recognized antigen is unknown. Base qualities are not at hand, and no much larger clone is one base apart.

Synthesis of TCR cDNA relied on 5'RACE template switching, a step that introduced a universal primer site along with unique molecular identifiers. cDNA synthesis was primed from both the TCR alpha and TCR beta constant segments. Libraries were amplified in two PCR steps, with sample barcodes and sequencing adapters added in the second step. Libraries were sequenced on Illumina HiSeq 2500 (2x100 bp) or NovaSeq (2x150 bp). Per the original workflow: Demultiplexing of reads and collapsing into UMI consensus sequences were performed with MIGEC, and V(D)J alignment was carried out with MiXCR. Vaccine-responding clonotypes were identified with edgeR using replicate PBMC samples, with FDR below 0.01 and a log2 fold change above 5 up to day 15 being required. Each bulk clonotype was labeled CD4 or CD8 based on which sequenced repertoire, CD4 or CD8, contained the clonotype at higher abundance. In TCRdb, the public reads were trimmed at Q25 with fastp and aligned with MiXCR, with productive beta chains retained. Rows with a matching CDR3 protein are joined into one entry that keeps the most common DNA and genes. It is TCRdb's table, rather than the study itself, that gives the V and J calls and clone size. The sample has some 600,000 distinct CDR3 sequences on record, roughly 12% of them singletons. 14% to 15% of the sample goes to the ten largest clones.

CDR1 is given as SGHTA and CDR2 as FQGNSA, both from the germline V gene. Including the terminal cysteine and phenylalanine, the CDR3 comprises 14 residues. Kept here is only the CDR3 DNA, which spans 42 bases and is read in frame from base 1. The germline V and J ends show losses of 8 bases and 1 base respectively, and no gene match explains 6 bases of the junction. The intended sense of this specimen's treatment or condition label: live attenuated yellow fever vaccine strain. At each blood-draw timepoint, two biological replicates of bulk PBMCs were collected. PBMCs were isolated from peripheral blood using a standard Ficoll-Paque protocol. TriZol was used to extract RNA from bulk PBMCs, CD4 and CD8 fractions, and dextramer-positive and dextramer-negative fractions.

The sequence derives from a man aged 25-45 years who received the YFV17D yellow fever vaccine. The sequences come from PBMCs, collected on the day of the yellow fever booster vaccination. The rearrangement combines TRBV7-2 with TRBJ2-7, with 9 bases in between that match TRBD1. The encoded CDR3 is CASATGTGSYEQYF. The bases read TGTGCCAGCGCAACCGGGACAGGGTCCTACGAGCAGTACTTC.